Listed below are T cell receptor beta chains from one sample, sequenced in a study of human T cells and chemical hapten exposure. TCRdb reprocessed the RACE reads via MiXCR and lists one record per CDR3 protein. The sample lists some 70,000 distinct CDR3 sequences; over 9.5% were seen once. Sequenced material: whole blood, taken in connection with sensitization to the hapten diphenylcyclopropenone (DPC). The receptors stem from a woman between 45 and 65 years old with alopecia areata. Some clones in this sample may be carry-over from other donors' samples. Both conserved end residues are part of each CDR3. D genes are given only for firm matches. Where a row states a size, it is once, few, many or the class of an expanded clone; other rows omit it.

D	length	V	size	J	DNA	CDR3
.	18	TRBV5-1	.	TRBJ2-1	TGCGCCAGCAGCTTGGCGCTTACGAGGACCCTCTCCTACAATGAGCAGTTCTTC	CASSLALTRTLSYNEQFF
TRBD2	15	TRBV10-3	few	TRBJ2-5	TGTGCCATCAGTGACGAGCGGGGGGGCCGAGAGACCCAGTACTTC	CAISDERGGRETQYF
TRBD2	15	TRBV18	many	TRBJ2-7	TGTGCCAGCTCACCGATAGCGGGGGCCCCCTACGAGCAGTACTTC	CASSPIAGAPYEQYF
.	11	TRBV30	.	TRBJ1-2	TGTGCCTGGACCTTAACAGGTCGTGTGCCCTTC	CAWTLTGRVPF
.	11	TRBV30	.	TRBJ1-2	TGTGCCTGGAGACGCAGCTATGGCTACACCTTC	CAWRRSYGYTF
.	13	TRBV2	many	TRBJ1-5	TGTGCCAGCAGTGGAGGGGTCAATCAGCCCCAGCATTTT	CASSGGVNQPQHF
.	11	TRBV2	many	TRBJ2-7	TGTGCCAGCAGACAGGCCTACGAGCAGTACTTC	CASRQAYEQYF
.	17	TRBV4-2	.	TRBJ2-3	TGTGCCAGCAGCCAAAACGCGCGCGGTGGAAACACAGATACGCAGTATTTT	CASSQNARGGNTDTQYF
.	15	TRBV7-6	many	TRBJ2-1	TGTGCCAGCAGCTTAAAATGGTCCTCCTACAATGAGCAGTTCTTC	CASSLKWSSYNEQFF
.	14	TRBV7-2	few	TRBJ1-2	TGTGCCAGCAGCCCCGGTCCCGCTAACTATGGCTACACCTTC	CASSPGPANYGYTF
TRBD2	13	TRBV7-3	.	TRBJ2-3	TGTGCCAGCAGCCCGGGGGGGCGTGATACGCAGTATTTT	CASSPGGRDTQYF
TRBD2	15	TRBV7-9	many	TRBJ2-5	TGTGCCAGCAGCTTAGCGCTTAGCGGGAGTGAGACCCAGTACTTC	CASSLALSGSETQYF
.	14	TRBV18	few	TRBJ2-2	TGTGCCAGCTCACCCCTGGCCGAGACCGGGGAGCTGTTTTTT	CASSPLAETGELFF
.	13	TRBV4-3	many	TRBJ2-3	TGCGCCAGCAGCTTCGGGAGCACAGATACGCAGTATTTT	CASSFGSTDTQYF
TRBD1	15	TRBV20-1	few	TRBJ1-5	TGCAGTGCTAGAGTGAGGACAGGGCGCAATCAGCCCCAGCATTTT	CSARVRTGRNQPQHF
.	11	TRBV29-1	few	TRBJ2-7	TGCAGCGCCGGACAGTCCTACGAGCAGTACTTC	CSAGQSYEQYF
TRBD1	16	TRBV7-8	few	TRBJ2-1	TGTGCCAGCAGTCCATGGGGACAGGGGGCCCACAATGAGCAGTTCTTC	CASSPWGQGAHNEQFF
.	13	TRBV29-1	many	TRBJ1-1	TGCAGCGTTGATGAGGGACTGAACACTGAAGCTTTCTTT	CSVDEGLNTEAFF
.	13	TRBV6-6	many	TRBJ2-7	TGTGCCAGCAGTTACGGAGGGTCCTACGAGCAGTACTTC	CASSYGGSYEQYF
TRBD1	16	TRBV7-9	.	TRBJ2-1	TGTGCCAGCAGCTTTACCGCCCGCCGACAGGGGAATGAGCAGTTCTTC	CASSFTARRQGNEQFF
.	13	TRBV18	.	TRBJ2-7	TGTGCCAGCTCACCAATGATCAGGGGCGAGCAGTACTTC	CASSPMIRGEQYF
TRBD2	15	TRBV27	few	TRBJ2-1	TGTGCCAGCAACCCACTAGCGGGAGGTTTGGATGAGCAGTTCTTC	CASNPLAGGLDEQFF
TRBD2	13	TRBV29-1	.	TRBJ2-7	TGCAGCGTTGCTCCTAGCGGGGGATACGAGCAGTACTTC	CSVAPSGGYEQYF
.	15	TRBV27	.	TRBJ2-1	TGTGCCAGCAGTTCGGCCCCTCTCTCCTACAATGAGCAGTTCTTC	CASSSAPLSYNEQFF
.	15	TRBV9	many	TRBJ1-4	TGTGCCAGCAGCGTGGGGATGGCAACTAATGAAAAACTGTTTTTT	CASSVGMATNEKLFF
.	13	TRBV15	.	TRBJ1-1	TGTGCCACCAGCAGAGATCTCTTAACTGAAGCTTTCTTT	CATSRDLLTEAFF
.	13	TRBV28	.	TRBJ1-2	TGTGCCAGCAGTTTGGGGGGCCGGAGAGGCTACACCTTC	CASSLGGRRGYTF
TRBD1	15	TRBV5-4	.	TRBJ1-4	TGTGCCAGCAGCTTGGCCGGGGACAGCGGAGAAAAACTGTCTTTT	CASSLAGDSGEKLSF
TRBD1	17	TRBV11-2	many	TRBJ2-4	TGTGCCAGCAGCACCGCACAGGGGATCATAGCCAAAAACATTCAGTACTTC	CASSTAQGIIAKNIQYF
TRBD2	15	TRBV6-5	few	TRBJ2-2	TGTGCCAGCAGACTCGGGGGGGCAAGCACCGGGGAGCTGTTTTTT	CASRLGGASTGELFF
.	16	TRBV12-3/TRBV12-4	many	TRBJ1-1	TGTGCCAGCAGTTTTACAAGGGGCGGACTGAACACTGAAGCTTTCTTT	CASSFTRGGLNTEAFF
TRBD1	16	TRBV5-5	many	TRBJ1-1	TGTGCCAGCAGCCCCTTCCTAGGGACAGCGAACACTGAAGCTTTCTTT	CASSPFLGTANTEAFF
.	13	TRBV27	many	TRBJ2-6	TGTGCCAGCCTCCCCTCTGGGGCCAACGTCCTGACTTTC	CASLPSGANVLTF
.	9	TRBV21-1	.	TRBJ1-5	TGTGCCAGCATTCAGCCCCAGCATTTT	CASIQPQHF
.	12	TRBV28	many	TRBJ2-1	TGTGCCAGCAGTTTTATGACGGGCGAGCAGTTCTTC	CASSFMTGEQFF
.	15	TRBV28	few	TRBJ1-5	TGTGCCAGCAGACAAGCCAGGGCGTTTAATCAGCCCCAGCATTTT	CASRQARAFNQPQHF
.	15	TRBV7-6	few	TRBJ2-5	TGTGCCAGCAGCTTTACGGTGGGGGCTCAAGAGACCCAGTACTTC	CASSFTVGAQETQYF
TRBD1	15	TRBV4-3	.	TRBJ1-2	TGCGCCAGCAGCCAGGGGGACAGGTTAATGGCTGGCTACACCTTC	CASSQGDRLMAGYTF
TRBD2	17	TRBV7-9	many	TRBJ2-1	TGTGCCAGCAGCTTAGGGAGGGGGACTAGCGGGAGTCATGAGCAGTTCTTC	CASSLGRGTSGSHEQFF
TRBD2	18	TRBV5-1	.	TRBJ2-1	TGCGCCAGCAGCCGGGGGACTAGCGGCCTAAGCTCCTACAATGAGCAGTTCTTC	CASSRGTSGLSSYNEQFF
TRBD1	16	TRBV15	.	TRBJ2-7	TGTGCCACCAGCCGAAAATCCGGGCAGGGGGTAGAGGAGCAGTACTTC	CATSRKSGQGVEEQYF
.	21	TRBV21-1	.	TRBJ2-1	TGTGCCAGCAGCAAAGCGCTTTTAGGACTAGCGGGATTGGACTCCTACAATGAGCAGTTCTTC	CASSKALLGLAGLDSYNEQFF
TRBD1	14	TRBV5-1	few	TRBJ1-4	TGCGCCAGCAGCCAGACAGGGGGCCATGAAAAACTGTTTTTT	CASSQTGGHEKLFF
.	16	TRBV20-1	few	TRBJ2-7	TGCAGTGCTAGAGATGTCATGGGTTCCGGGCCCTACGAGCAGTACTTC	CSARDVMGSGPYEQYF
.	17	TRBV18	.	TRBJ1-1	TGTGCCAGCTCACCACTTGGCTCAGGGCCCAGTGGCACTGAAGCTTTCTTT	CASSPLGSGPSGTEAFF
.	14	TRBV28	many	TRBJ2-1	TGTGCCAGCAGTTCCCCGAGCGGATCCAATGAGCAGTTCTTC	CASSSPSGSNEQFF
.	13	TRBV12-3/TRBV12-4	.	TRBJ1-2	TGTGCCAGCAGTTTAAGCCCCGGACGTGGCTACACCTTC	CASSLSPGRGYTF
TRBD2	16	TRBV4-2	many	TRBJ2-5	TGTGCCAGCAGCCAAGGAGGGACTAGCGGGGGAGAGACCCAGTACTTC	CASSQGGTSGGETQYF
TRBD2	14	TRBV11-2	few	TRBJ2-5	TGTGCCAGCAGCCCAACGGGACTACAAGAGACCCAGTACTTC	CASSPTGLQETQYF
.	13	TRBV12-3/TRBV12-4	many	TRBJ1-6	TGTGCCAGCAGTTCATTGACTGGTTCACCCCTCCACTTT	CASSSLTGSPLHF
.	12	TRBV29-1	many	TRBJ1-1	TGCAGCGACCCGCCCAAGAACACTGAAGCTTTCTTT	CSDPPKNTEAFF
TRBD1	10	TRBV2	.	TRBJ2-7	TGTGCCAGCAGTGCGGGACAGGTGAACTTC	CASSAGQVNF